This TCR beta chain was sequenced during a study of Ad26.COV2.S vaccination and SARS-CoV-2 variants. Germline CDR1 MNHNS, CDR2 SASEGT. V was pared by 1 base and J by 5 bases, with 1 base of the junction left unmatched. This CDR3 has 13 residues. Sample treatment: around 19 received Ad26.COV2.S at low or high dose, single or two shots; about 5 received placebo; per-sample allocation not given. At day 63 after the first vaccine or placebo injection, samples were drawn. TCRdb's table, derived via immunoSEQ multiplex PCR, lists solely in-frame clones and lacks some. The sample gives a few hundred thousand clones, roughly 87% of which show up once; roughly 3.6% is in the top ten.

V and J are TRBV6-1 and TRBJ2-5; 7 bases are a match to TRBD1. The clonotype was recovered from a person aged 18 to 59 who received the Ad26.COV2.S COVID-19 vaccine or a placebo. Sample: peripheral blood, taken in a trial of Ad26.COV2.S vaccine versus placebo. The CDR3 spells CASSEEGGETQYF. CDR3 bases: TGTGCCAGCAGTGAAGAAGGGGGCGAGACCCAGTACTTC.